This TCR beta chain was documented in a study of T cells in localized non-small cell lung cancer. Profiled with immunoSEQ multiplex PCR; TCRdb holds only in-frame clones, not every one. The data hold more than 1,400 clones, with 17% observed a single time. This clone was counted a few times. Germline CDR1 and CDR2: SGDLS and YYNGEE. This CDR3 is built from 13 residues. The germline V and J ends were trimmed by 2 bases and 9 bases, with 13 bases remaining between them. The starting material was normal lung tissue next to the tumor, obtained before any cancer treatment. The V call is TRBV9, the J call TRBJ2-3, with a possible D match to TRBD1 (5 bases). The TCR originated in a female donor aged 60 or older with stage II lung adenocarcinoma. The CDR3 DNA reads TGTGCCAGCAGCGTCGAAGACCCAGGGACGCAGTATTTT. Translating it yields CASSVEDPGTQYF.